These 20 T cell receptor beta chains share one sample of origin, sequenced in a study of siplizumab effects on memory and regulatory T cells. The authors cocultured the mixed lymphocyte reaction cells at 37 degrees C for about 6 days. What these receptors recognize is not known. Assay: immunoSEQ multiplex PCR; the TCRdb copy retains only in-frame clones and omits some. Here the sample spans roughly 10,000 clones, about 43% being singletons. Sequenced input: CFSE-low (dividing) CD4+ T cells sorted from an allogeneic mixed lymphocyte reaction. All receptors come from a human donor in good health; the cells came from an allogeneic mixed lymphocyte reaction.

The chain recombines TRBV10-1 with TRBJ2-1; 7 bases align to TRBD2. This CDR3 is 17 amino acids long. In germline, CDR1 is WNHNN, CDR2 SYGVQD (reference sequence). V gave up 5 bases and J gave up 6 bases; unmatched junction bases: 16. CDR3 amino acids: CASSKTQGFGGSNEQFF. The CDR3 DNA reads TGCGCCAGCAGTAAAACCCAGGGTTTTGGCGGGAGCAATGAGCAGTTCTTC.

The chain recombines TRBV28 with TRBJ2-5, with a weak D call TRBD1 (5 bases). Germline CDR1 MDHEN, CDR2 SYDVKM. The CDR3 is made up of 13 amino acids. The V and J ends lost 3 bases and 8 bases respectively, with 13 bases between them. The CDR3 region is CASSFIRGRTQYF. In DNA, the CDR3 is TGTGCCAGCAGTTTTATTAGGGGCCGCACCCAGTACTTC.

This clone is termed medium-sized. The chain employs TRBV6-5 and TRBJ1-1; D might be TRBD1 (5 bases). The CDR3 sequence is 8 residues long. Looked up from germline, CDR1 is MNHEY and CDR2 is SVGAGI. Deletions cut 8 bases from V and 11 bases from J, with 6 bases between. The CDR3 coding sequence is TGTGCCAGCGGGGGGGCTTTCTTT. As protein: CASGGAFF.

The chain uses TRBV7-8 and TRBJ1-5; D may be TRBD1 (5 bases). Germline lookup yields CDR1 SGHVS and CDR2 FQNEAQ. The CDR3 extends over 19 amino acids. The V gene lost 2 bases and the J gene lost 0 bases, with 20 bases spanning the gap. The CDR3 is CASSLRQTRGRYSNQPQHF. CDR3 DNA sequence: TGTGCCAGCAGCTTACGTCAAACTCGGGGCCGATATAGCAATCAGCCCCAGCATTTT.

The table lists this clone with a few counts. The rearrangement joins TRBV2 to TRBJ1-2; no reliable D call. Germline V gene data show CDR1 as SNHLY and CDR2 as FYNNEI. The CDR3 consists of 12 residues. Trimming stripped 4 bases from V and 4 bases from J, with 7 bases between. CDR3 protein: CASSVLSYGYTF. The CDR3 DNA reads TGTGCCAGCAGTGTGTTGAGCTATGGCTACACCTTC.

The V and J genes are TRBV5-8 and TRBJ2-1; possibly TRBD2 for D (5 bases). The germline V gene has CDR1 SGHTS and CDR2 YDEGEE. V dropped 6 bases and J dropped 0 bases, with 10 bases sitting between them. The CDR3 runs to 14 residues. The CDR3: CASKDYNSYNEQFF. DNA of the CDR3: TGTGCCAGCAAAGACTACAACTCCTACAATGAGCAGTTCTTC. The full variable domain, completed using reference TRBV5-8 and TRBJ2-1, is EAGVTQSPTHLIKTRGQQATLRCSPISGHTSVYWYQQALGLGLQFLLWYDEGEERNRGNFPPRFSGRQFPNYSSELNVNALELEDSALYLCASKDYNSYNEQFFGPGTRLTVL.

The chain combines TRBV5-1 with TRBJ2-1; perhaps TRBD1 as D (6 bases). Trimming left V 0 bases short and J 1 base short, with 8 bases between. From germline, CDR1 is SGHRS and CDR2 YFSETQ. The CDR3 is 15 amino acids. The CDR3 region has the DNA TGCGCCAGCAGCTTGGGCGGACAGTCCTACAATGAGCAGTTCTTC. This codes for CASSLGGQSYNEQFF.

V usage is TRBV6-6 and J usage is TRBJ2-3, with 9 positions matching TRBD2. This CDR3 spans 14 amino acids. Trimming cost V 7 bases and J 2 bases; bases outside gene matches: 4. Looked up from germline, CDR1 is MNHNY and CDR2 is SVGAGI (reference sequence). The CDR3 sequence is CASMPSGNTDTQYF. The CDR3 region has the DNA TGTGCCAGCATGCCTAGCGGGAACACAGATACGCAGTATTTT.

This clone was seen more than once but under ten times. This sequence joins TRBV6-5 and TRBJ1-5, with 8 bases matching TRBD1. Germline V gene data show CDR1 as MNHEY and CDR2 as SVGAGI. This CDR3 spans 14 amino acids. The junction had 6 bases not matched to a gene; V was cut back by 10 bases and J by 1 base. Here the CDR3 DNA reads TGTGCCACCGGACAGGGAAGAAGCAATCAGCCCCAGCATTTT. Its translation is CATGQGRSNQPQHF.

CDR3 bases: TGTGCCACCAGCAGCCTGGACAGGGCGGTCAATGGCTACACCTTC. This gives the protein CATSSLDRAVNGYTF. The chain couples TRBV15 to TRBJ1-2, with 8 bases aligning to TRBD1. Germline V CDR1 and CDR2: LNHNV, YYDKDF (reference sequence). The CDR3 is 15 residues long. Trimming removed 3 bases from V and 6 bases from J; junction bases left unmatched: 9.

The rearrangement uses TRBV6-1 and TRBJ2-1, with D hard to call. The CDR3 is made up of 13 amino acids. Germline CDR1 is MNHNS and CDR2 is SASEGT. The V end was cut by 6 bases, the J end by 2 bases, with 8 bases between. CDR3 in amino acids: CASRRTPYNEQFF. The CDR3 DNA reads TGTGCCAGCAGGCGAACCCCCTACAATGAGCAGTTCTTC.

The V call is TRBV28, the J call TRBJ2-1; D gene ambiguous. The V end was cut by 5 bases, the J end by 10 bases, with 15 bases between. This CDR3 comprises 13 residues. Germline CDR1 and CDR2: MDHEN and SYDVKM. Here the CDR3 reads CASSPPAPLEQFF. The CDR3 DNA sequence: TGTGCCAGCAGTCCCCCGGCCCCTCTGGAGCAGTTCTTC.

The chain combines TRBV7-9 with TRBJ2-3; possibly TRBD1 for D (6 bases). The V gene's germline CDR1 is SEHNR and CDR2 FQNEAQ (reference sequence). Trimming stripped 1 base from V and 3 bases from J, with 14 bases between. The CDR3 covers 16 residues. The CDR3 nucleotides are TGTGCCAGCAGCTTAGGGACCCTTAGGGGGACAGATACGCAGTATTTT. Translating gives CASSLGTLRGTDTQYF.

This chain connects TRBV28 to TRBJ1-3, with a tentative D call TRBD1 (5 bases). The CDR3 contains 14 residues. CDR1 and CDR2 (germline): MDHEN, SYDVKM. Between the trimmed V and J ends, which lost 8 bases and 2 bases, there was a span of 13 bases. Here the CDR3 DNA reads TGTGCCAGCCACTCGGGGGGTACTGGAAACACCATATATTTT. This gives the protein CASHSGGTGNTIYF.

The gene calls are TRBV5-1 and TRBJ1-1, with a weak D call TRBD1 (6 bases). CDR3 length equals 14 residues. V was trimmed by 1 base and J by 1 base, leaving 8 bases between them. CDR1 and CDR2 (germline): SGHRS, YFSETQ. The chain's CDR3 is CASSLRGGNTEAFF. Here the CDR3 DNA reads TGCGCCAGCAGCTTGCGAGGGGGGAACACTGAAGCTTTCTTT.

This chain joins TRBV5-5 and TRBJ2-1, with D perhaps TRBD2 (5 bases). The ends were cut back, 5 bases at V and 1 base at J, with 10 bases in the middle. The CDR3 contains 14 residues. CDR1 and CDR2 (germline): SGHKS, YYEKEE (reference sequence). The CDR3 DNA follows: TGTGCCAGCAGTAACGGAGGTTCCTACAATGAGCAGTTCTTC. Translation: CASSNGGSYNEQFF.

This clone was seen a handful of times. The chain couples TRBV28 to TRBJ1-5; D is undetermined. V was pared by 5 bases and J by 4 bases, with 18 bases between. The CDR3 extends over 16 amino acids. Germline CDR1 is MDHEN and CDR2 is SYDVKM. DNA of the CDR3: TGTGCCAGCAGTAATTGGGTCGGGCGGCGGAATCAGCCCCAGCATTTT. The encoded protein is CASSNWVGRRNQPQHF.

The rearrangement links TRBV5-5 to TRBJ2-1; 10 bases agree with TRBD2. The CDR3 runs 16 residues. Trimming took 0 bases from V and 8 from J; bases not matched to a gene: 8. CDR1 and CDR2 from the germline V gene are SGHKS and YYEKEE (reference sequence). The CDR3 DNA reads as TGTGCCAGCAGCTTGGCACTAGCGGGATCTCGGTATGAGCAGTTCTTC. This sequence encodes CASSLALAGSRYEQFF.

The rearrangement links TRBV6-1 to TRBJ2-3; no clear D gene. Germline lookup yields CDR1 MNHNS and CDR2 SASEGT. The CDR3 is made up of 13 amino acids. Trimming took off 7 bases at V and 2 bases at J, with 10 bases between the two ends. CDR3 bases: TGTGCCAGCAAGGCTAGTATCACAGATACGCAGTATTTT. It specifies CASKASITDTQYF.

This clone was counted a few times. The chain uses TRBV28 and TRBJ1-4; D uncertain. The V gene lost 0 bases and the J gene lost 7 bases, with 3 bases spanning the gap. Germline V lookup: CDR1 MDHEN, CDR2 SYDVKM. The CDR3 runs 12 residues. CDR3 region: CASSLWGEKLFF. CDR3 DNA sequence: TGTGCCAGCAGTTTATGGGGTGAAAAACTGTTTTTT.